Here is one TCR beta chain with its context. Its antigen is not yet known. Base-call qualities are not available, and no considerably larger clone is one nucleotide away. Library creation used the immunoSEQ multiplex PCR assay. A mixture of 60 forward primers for TCR Vbeta segments and 13 reverse primers for TCR Jbeta segments was used in the multiplex PCR. Amplification of the CDR3 region of rearranged TCR beta genes was performed with a multiplex PCR assay on genomic DNA. The amplified TCR beta libraries were sequenced on the Illumina HiSeq System as 87-base-pair reads. The authors processed their data as follows. In a later analysis, tens of millions of unique TCR beta chains were counted across the approximately 640 repertoires, and around 10 million of these chains were shared by at least two donors. A nearest-neighbor algorithm error-corrected the raw reads and collapsed the reads into unique sequences, merging closely related sequences to remove PCR and sequencing errors. CDR3 sequences were aligned to IMGT reference sequences to assign V, D and J gene segments. For a sequence to be retained, a match of at least six nucleotides was required to both a V gene segment and a J gene segment. A rearrangement was called productive if the CDR3 had no stop codons and remained in frame with V and J, and every other rearrangement was called non-productive. CDR3 was defined according to IMGT convention as the region running from the second conserved V-encoded cysteine to the conserved J-encoded phenylalanine. In an earlier analysis of roughly 610 of the donors, sequences lacking an unambiguous match to a single V gene segment were excluded. In an earlier analysis of 587 of the donors, V segments were called functional above 56.7% productive rearrangements and were called segregating when the between-donor standard deviation exceeded 5%. A statistical classification framework was developed to diagnose cytomegalovirus status using the catalog of TCR beta chain sequences. In a later analysis, TCR nucleotide sequences were compared against IMGT/GENE-DB human TR gene sequences so that V and J genes could be assigned. Using the TCRdist pipeline, a later analysis assigned CDR3 sequences along with most-parsimonious VDJ recombination scenarios. In a later analysis, each TCR beta chain was defined by its CDR3 amino acid sequence together with its V-gene family, and reads without a unique V-gene family were excluded. A later analysis removed 592 highly shared, low-generation-probability nucleotide sequences to deal with suspected cross-contamination and a sequencing artifact. In a later analysis, a clonal expansion index for each public chain was calculated from normalized within-repertoire ranks of inferred template counts. In a later analysis, generation probabilities were computed with a VDJ recombination model fitted to out-of-frame rearrangements, and the resulting probabilities were checked against IGoR. A later analysis scored TCR-TCR, TCR-HLA and TCR-CMV co-occurrence with hypergeometric tests, applying a repertoire-size bias correction to TCR pairs. False discovery rates were estimated in a later analysis by permuting HLA or CMV assignments 20 times. A later analysis grouped co-occurring TCRs with DBSCAN, adding TCRdist sequence similarity when clustering within HLA-allele-positive subsets. Repertoires with fewer than 30,000 or more than 120,000 public chains were left out of co-occurrence clustering, as were about 5 repertoires with anomalous nucleotide sharing. The immuneACCESS repertoire file appears here via TCRdb, limited to in-frame rearrangements. These files lack a portion of the clones; in checked studies, under half of the deficit traces to unresolved V genes, and the cause of the others is not known. The V and J calls and clone size come from that table; D and trimming were worked out from the DNA. The sample profile shows 65,000 or so clones; around 62% of them were found once. Clones ranked in the top ten supply around 3% of the sample.

In total, more than 500 healthy bone marrow donors made up the cohort. Cohort members were all nominally healthy when sampled, although unrecorded immune exposures were likely present. The donor tested CMV seronegative, placing the donor among the approximately 360 seronegative members of the cohort. A peripheral blood sample was provided by each donor, and peripheral blood mononuclear cells were used for TCR beta sequencing. The Qiagen DNeasy Blood Extraction Kit was used to extract genomic DNA from the blood cell samples. This record comes from a study of cytomegalovirus exposure and HLA in healthy donors (dated by TCRdb to between 2016 and 2019). Notes on the research overall: In an earlier analysis of roughly 500 of the donors, under 300 Gb of sequence data and about 110 million unique TCR beta sequences from about 179 million T cells were reported. About 300 gigabases of sequencing data and tens of millions of unique TCR sequences were included in an early release covering roughly 600 HLA-typed donors. Of the roughly 400 genotyped donors, over 65% fell in the genetic ancestry cluster associated with self-reported Caucasian donors. The study aimed to test whether signatures of past pathogen exposure could be identified by cataloging public T cell receptors. Using immunosequencing, the study profiled T cell repertoires from fewer than 700 subjects and related those repertoires to cytomegalovirus serostatus. Along with the roughly 670-subject first cohort, a separate validation cohort of over a hundred different subjects was used. To predict cytomegalovirus infection status, the study combined high-throughput TCR immunosequencing, statistical association of individual TCRs with disease status, and machine learning. In a later analysis, previously published TCR beta repertoires from several hundred donors were re-analyzed and high-resolution HLA genotyping was added so that TCR occurrence patterns could be studied. In the later analysis, no new phenotypic data were used to find candidate immune exposures; instead, reliance was placed on TCR beta sequences and their occurrence across donors. In an earlier analysis of 587 of the donors, high-throughput TCR beta sequencing was used to judge whether each TCR beta V gene segment behaved as functional or pseudogenic. Donor age, sex, ethnicity and CMV serostatus were compiled alongside the repertoire data. In a later genetic analysis, genome-wide SNP genotypes for about three fifths of the roughly 670 donors were used, and that subset was treated as a discovery cohort. All discovery cohort repertoires had been generated using a single sequencing platform. Both class I and class II loci were covered by HLA typing, at four-digit resolution. Typing coverage varied by locus: roughly 629-630 donors for A, B, C, DRB1 and DQB1; approximately 520 for DQA1; 600 to 610 for DPA1; approximately 470 for DPB1. Four or five DR-DQ haplotypes were treated as single units for association and clustering because of strong linkage in the cohort. Across about 370 genotyped donors of the cohort, an average of about 240,000 unique TCR beta nucleotide sequences per donor were sequenced, and approximately 19% of those sequences were non-productive. What the research found in general, with its limitations: In vitro tests confirmed that three of the cytomegalovirus-associated TCR beta chains recognize cytomegalovirus antigens. Presence/absence analyses assumed roughly uniform sequencing depth across donors, an assumption that may not hold. In a later analysis, TCR association rates were found to vary across HLA loci, with the most associated TCRs seen for DRB1 alleles and the fewest for HLA-C alleles. A later analysis associated 15,000 to 20,000 TCR beta sequences with specific HLA alleles at a false discovery rate of 0.05. Roughly 17 rarely observed V segments, including chromosome 9 orphons, were excluded from the earlier analysis of some 590 of the donors because counts were too low. In a later genetic analysis, fewer N-insertions in productive TCRs were reported among donors in an Asian-associated ancestry cluster than the roughly 670-donor mean. In this cohort, only TCR beta chains were sequenced, and detectable features were limited by the absence of alpha or paired-chain data. A total of 164 TCR beta chains were listed by the study as associated with cytomegalovirus. Some IMGT-functional V segments, including TRBV6-2 and TRBV6-3, could not be distinguished by the 87-base-pair reads and were therefore excluded. Correlated functional status among segregating V segments might be attributable to linkage disequilibrium, but an unknown experimental factor could not be ruled out. In an earlier analysis of 587 of the donors, most TCR beta V segments were observed in productive rearrangements about 87% or about 30% of the time, broadly matching IMGT annotations. HLA typing was unavailable for some donors at each locus, so association tests used only the typed subset. In a later genetic analysis, a missense DCLRE1C variant was associated with V-gene and J-gene trimming of TCR beta chains, and the association was replicated in an independent cohort. The classifier was reported to diagnose cytomegalovirus status with high specificity and sensitivity in both the original and validation cohorts. Most TCR sequences were seen in very few donors, while some public TCRs were found in many individuals. A further reported finding was that TCR beta sequences accurately predicted the HLA-A and HLA-B alleles for most subjects in the first cohort. CMV serostatus was the only immune exposure information available for the cohort. The authors suggested that the approach could potentially be generalized to other disease states and immunological phenotypes. Most CMV-associated TCR beta chains appeared to be HLA-restricted in a later analysis, and the HLA associations seemed to be driven largely by CMV exposure. In a later analysis, several top co-occurrence clusters were reported to appear linked to parvovirus B19, influenza, CMV and Epstein-Barr virus. Strong co-occurrence of HLA alleles, especially DR and DQ, made assigning TCR associations to individual alleles difficult. A cluster of highly shared sequence variants was judged likely to be a technical artifact of the sequencing pipeline. In a later analysis, HLA-associated TCR beta chains showed more clonal expansion and lower generation probabilities than non-associated chains that were equally common.

From cysteine to phenylalanine, the CDR3 is 13 amino acids long. This entry keeps only the CDR3 DNA: 39 bases, framed from base 1. Relative to germline, V is missing 5 bases and J is missing 0 bases, with 3 bases of the junction outside any gene match. The germline V gene (reference sequence) yields GTSNPN for CDR1 and SVGIG for CDR2. The receptor's source is a man aged 30 to 39 in good health and CMV-seronegative. The specimen sequenced was PBMCs. The sequence is built from TRBV30 and TRBJ2-7; 8 of the junction bases match TRBD1. The CDR3 protein sequence reads: CAWETGASYEQYF. The nucleotide sequence reads as follows: TGTGCCTGGGAGACAGGGGCCTCCTACGAGCAGTACTTC.